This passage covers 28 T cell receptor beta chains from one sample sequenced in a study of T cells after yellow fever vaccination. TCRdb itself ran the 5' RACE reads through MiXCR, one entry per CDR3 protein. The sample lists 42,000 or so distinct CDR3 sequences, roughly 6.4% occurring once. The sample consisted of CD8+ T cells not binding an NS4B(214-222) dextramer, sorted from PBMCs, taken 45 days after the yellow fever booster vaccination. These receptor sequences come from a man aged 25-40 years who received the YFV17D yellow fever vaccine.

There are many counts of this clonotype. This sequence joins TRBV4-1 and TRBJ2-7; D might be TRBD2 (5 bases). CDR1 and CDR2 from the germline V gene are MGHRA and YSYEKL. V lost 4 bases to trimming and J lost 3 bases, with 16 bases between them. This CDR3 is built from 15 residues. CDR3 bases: TGCGCCAGCAGCCTCGAGGGAAGGAACGGCTACGAGCAGTACTTC. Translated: CASSLEGRNGYEQYF.

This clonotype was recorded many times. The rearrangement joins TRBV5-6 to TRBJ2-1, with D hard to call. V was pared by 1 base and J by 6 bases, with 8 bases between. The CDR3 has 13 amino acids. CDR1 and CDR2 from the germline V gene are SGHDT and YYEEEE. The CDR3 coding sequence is TGTGCCAGCAGCTTGAAAGCGTCCAATGAGCAGTTCTTC. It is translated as CASSLKASNEQFF.

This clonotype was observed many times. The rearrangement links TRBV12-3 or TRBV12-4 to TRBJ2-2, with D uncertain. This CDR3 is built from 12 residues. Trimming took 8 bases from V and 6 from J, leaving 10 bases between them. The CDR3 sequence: CASWEGPGELFF. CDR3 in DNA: TGTGCCAGCTGGGAAGGCCCCGGGGAGCTGTTTTTT.

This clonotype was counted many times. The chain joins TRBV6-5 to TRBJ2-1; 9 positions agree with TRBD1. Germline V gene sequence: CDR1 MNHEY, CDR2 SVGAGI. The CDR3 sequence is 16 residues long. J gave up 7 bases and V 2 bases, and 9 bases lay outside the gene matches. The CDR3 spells CASSYTGTGQGNEQFF. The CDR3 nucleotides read TGTGCCAGCAGTTACACCGGGACAGGGCAAGGAAATGAGCAGTTCTTC.

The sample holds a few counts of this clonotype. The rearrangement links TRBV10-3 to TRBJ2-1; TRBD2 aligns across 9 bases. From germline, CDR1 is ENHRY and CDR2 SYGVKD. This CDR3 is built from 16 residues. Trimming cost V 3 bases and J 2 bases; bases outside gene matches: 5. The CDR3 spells CAISDVAGVAYNEQFF. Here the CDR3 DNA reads TGTGCCATCAGTGATGTAGCGGGAGTCGCCTACAATGAGCAGTTCTTC.

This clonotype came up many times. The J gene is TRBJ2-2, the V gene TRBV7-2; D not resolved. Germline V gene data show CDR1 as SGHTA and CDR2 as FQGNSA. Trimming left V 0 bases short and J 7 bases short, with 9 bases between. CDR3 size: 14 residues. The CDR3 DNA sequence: TGTGCCAGCAGCTTAGCCCCAAGGGACGGGGAGCTGTTTTTT. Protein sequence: CASSLAPRDGELFF. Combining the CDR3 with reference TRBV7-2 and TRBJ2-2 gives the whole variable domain GAGVSQSPSNKVTEKGKDVELRCDPISGHTALYWYRQSLGQGLEFLIYFQGNSAPDKSGLPSDRFSAERTGGSVSTLTIQRTQQEDSAVYLCASSLAPRDGELFFGEGSRLTVL.

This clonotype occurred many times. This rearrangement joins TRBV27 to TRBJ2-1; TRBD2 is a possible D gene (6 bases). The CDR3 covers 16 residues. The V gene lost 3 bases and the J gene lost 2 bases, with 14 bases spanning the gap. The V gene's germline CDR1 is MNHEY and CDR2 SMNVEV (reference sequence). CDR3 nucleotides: TGTGCCAGCAGTTTTCGTGAGGGAGGCCCCTACAATGAGCAGTTCTTC. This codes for CASSFREGGPYNEQFF.

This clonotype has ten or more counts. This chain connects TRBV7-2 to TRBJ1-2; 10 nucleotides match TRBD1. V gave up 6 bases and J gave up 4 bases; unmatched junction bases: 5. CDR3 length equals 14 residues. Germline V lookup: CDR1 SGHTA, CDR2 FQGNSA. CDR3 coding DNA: TGTGCCAGCAGTATCGGACAGGGGGTCTATGGCTACACCTTC. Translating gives CASSIGQGVYGYTF.

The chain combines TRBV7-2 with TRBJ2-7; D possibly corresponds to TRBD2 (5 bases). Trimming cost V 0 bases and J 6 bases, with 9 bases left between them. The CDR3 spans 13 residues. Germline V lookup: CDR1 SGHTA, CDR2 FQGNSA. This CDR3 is CASSLAGAGEQYF. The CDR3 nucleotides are TGTGCCAGCAGCTTAGCGGGAGCAGGCGAGCAGTACTTC. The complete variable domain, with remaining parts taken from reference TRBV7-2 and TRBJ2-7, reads GAGVSQSPSNKVTEKGKDVELRCDPISGHTALYWYRQSLGQGLEFLIYFQGNSAPDKSGLPSDRFSAERTGGSVSTLTIQRTQQEDSAVYLCASSLAGAGEQYFGPGTRLTVT.

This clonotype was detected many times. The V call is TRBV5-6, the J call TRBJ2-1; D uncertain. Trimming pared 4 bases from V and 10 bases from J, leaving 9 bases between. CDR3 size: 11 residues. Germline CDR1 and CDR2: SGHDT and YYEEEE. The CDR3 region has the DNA TGTGCCAGCAGCGCTGGTACCGAGCAGTTCTTC. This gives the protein CASSAGTEQFF.

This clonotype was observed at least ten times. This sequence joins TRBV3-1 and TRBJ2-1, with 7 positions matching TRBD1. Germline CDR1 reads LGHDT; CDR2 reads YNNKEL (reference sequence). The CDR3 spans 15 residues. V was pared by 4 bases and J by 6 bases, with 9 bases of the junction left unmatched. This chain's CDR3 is CASSPQTTGSNEQFF. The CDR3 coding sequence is TGTGCCAGCAGCCCCCAAACGACAGGGTCCAATGAGCAGTTCTTC.

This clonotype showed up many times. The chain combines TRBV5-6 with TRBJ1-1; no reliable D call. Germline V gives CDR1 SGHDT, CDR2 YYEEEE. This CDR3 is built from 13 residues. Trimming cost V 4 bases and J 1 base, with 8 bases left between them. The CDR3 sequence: CASSPTENTEAFF. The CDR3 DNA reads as TGTGCCAGCAGCCCAACAGAGAACACTGAAGCTTTCTTT. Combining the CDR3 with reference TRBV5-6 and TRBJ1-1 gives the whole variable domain DAGVTQSPTHLIKTRGQQVTLRCSPKSGHDTVSWYQQALGQGPQFIFQYYEEEERQRGNFPDRFSGHQFPNYSSELNVNALLLGDSALYLCASSPTENTEAFFGQGTRLTVV.

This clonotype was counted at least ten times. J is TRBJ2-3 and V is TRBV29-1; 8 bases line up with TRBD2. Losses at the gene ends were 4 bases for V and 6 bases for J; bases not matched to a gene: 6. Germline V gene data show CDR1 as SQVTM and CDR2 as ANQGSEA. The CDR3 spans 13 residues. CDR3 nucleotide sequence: TGCAGCGTTGTGGGACTAGGGGTGGATACGCAGTATTTT. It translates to CSVVGLGVDTQYF.

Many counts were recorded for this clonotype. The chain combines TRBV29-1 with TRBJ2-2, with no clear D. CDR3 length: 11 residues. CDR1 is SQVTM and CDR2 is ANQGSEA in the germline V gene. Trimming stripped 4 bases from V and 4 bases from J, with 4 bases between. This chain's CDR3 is CSVVRTGELFF. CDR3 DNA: TGCAGCGTTGTACGCACCGGGGAGCTGTTTTTT.

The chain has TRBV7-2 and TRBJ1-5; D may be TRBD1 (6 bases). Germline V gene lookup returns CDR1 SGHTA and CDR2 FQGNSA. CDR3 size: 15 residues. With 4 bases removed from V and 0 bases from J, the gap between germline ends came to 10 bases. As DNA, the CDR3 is TGTGCCAGCAGCTCCGGACAGTATAGCAATCAGCCCCAGCATTTT. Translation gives CASSSGQYSNQPQHF.

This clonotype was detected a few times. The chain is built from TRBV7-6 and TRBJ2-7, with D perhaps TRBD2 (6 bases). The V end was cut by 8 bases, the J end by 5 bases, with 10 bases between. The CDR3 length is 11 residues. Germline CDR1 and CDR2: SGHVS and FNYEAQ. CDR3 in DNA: TGTGCCAGCGGGGGGAGCCACGAGCAGTACTTC. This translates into CASGGSHEQYF.

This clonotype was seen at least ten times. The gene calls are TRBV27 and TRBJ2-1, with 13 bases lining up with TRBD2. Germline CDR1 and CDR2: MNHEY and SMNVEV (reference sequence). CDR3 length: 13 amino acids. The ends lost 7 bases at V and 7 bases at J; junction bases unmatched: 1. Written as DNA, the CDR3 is TGTGCCAGCACGGGACTAGCGGGAAATGAGCAGTTCTTC. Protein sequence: CASTGLAGNEQFF.

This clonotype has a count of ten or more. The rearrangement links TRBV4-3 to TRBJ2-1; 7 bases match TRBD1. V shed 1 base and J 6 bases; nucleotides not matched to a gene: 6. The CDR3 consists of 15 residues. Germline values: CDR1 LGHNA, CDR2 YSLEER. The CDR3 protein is CASSQVGQWANEQFF. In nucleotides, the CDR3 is TGCGCCAGCAGCCAAGTGGGACAGTGGGCCAATGAGCAGTTCTTC.

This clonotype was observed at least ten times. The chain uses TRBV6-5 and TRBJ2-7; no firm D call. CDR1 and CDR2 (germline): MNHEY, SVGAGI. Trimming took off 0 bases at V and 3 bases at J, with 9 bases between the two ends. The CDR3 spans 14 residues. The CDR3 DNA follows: TGTGCCAGCAGTTACTCGGCTGAACTCTACGAGCAGTACTTC. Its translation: CASSYSAELYEQYF.

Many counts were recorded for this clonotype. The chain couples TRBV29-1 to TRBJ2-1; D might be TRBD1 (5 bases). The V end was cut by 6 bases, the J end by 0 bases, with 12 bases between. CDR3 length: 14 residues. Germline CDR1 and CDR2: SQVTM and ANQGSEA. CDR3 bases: TGCAGCGTCAAGCCAAGGGGCTCCTACAATGAGCAGTTCTTC. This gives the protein CSVKPRGSYNEQFF.

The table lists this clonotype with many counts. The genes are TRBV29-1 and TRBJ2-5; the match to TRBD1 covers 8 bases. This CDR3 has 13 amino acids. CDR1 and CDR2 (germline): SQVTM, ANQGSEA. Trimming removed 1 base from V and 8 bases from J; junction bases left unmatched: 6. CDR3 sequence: CSVEGTGPQTQYF. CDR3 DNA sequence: TGCAGCGTTGAAGGGACAGGGCCCCAAACCCAGTACTTC.

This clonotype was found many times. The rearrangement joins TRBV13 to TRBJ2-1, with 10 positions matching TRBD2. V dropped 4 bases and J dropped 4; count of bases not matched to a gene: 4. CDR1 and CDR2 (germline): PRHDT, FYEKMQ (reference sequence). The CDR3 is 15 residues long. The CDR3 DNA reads TGTGCCAGCAGCTCACAAGCGGGAGGGTACAATGAGCAGTTCTTC. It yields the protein CASSSQAGGYNEQFF.

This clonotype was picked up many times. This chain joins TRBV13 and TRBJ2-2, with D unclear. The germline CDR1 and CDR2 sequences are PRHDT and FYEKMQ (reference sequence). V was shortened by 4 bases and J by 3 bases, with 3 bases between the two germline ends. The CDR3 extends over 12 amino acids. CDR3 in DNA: TGTGCCAGCAGCTCGTACACCGGGGAGCTGTTTTTT. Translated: CASSSYTGELFF.

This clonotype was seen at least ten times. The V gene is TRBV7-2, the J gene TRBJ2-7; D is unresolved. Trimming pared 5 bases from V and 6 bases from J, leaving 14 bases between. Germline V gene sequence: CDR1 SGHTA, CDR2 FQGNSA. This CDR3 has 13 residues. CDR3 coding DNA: TGTGCCAGCAGCCCCTCAGGCTATCTCGAGCAGTACTTC. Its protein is CASSPSGYLEQYF. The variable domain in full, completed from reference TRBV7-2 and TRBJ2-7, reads GAGVSQSPSNKVTEKGKDVELRCDPISGHTALYWYRQSLGQGLEFLIYFQGNSAPDKSGLPSDRFSAERTGGSVSTLTIQRTQQEDSAVYLCASSPSGYLEQYFGPGTRLTVT.

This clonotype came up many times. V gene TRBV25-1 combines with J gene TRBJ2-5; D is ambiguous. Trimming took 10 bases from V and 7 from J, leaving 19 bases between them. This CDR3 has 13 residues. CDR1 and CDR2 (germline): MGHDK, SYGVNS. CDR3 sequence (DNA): TGTGCCACCAAACGAGAGATTTTAGGGACCCAGTACTTC. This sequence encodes CATKREILGTQYF.

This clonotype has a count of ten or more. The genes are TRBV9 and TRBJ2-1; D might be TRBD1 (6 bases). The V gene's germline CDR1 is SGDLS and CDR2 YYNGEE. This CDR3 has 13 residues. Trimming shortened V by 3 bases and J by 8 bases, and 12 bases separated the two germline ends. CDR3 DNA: TGTGCCAGCAGCGAGATTGGGGGCGATGAGCAGTTCTTC. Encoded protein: CASSEIGGDEQFF.

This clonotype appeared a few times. This chain's CDR3 is CASSQDRVRPYGYTF. In DNA, the CDR3 is TGCGCCAGCAGCCAAGACCGAGTCAGGCCCTATGGCTACACCTTC. This chain uses TRBV4-3 with TRBJ1-2; D is unresolved. The CDR3 is made up of 15 amino acids. In germline, CDR1 is LGHNA, CDR2 YSLEER. With 0 bases removed from V and 4 bases from J, the gap between germline ends came to 12 bases.

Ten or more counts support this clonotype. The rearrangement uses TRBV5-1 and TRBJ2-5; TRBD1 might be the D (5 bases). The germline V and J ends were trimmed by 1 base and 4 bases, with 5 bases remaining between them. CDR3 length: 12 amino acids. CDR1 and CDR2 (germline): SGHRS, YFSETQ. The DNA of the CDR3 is TGCGCCAGCAGCTTGCAGGGAGAGACCCAGTACTTC. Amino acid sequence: CASSLQGETQYF. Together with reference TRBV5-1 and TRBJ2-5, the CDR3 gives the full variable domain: KAGVTQTPRYLIKTRGQQVTLSCSPISGHRSVSWYQQTPGQGLQFLFEYFSETQRNKGNFPGRFSGRQFSNSRSEMNVSTLELGDSALYLCASSLQGETQYFGPGTRLLVL.